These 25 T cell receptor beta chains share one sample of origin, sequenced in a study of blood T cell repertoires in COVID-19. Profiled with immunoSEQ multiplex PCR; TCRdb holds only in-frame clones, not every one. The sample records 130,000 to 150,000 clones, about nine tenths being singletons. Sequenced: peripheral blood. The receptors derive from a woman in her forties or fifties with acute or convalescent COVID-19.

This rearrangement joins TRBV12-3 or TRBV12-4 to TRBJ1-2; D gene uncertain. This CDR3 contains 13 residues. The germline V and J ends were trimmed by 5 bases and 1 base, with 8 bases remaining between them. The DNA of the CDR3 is TGTGCCAGCAGTCCCGACATTAACTATGGCTACACCTTC. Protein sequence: CASSPDINYGYTF.

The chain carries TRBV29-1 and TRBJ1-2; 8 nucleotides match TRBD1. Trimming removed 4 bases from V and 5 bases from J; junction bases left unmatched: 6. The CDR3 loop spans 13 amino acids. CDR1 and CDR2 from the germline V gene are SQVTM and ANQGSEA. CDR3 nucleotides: TGCAGCGTTGGGGCAGGGGGCTCTTATGGCTACACCTTC. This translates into CSVGAGGSYGYTF.

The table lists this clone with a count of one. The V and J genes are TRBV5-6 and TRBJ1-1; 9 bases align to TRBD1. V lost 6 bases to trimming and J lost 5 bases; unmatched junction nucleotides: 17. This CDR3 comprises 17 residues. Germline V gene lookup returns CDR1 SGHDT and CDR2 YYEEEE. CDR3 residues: CASTPGQGNRLGTEAFF. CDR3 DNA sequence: TGTGCCAGCACCCCCGGACAGGGGAATCGCTTGGGTACTGAAGCTTTCTTT.

The CDR3: CASSFDRTSGGNEQFF. CDR3 nucleotide sequence: TGTGCCAGCAGCTTCGACCGGACTAGCGGGGGGAATGAGCAGTTCTTC. J is TRBJ2-1 and V is TRBV7-3; 14 bases map to TRBD2. The germline V gene has CDR1 SGHTA and CDR2 FQGTGA. With V trimmed by 3 bases and J by 7 bases, 5 bases remained unmatched. CDR3 length equals 16 residues.

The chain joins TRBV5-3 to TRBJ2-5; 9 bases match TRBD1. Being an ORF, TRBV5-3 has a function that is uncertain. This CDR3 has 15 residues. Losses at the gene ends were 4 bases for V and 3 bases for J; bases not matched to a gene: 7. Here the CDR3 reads CARSPGTGKEETQYF. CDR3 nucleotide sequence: TGTGCCAGAAGCCCGGGGACAGGGAAGGAAGAGACCCAGTACTTC.

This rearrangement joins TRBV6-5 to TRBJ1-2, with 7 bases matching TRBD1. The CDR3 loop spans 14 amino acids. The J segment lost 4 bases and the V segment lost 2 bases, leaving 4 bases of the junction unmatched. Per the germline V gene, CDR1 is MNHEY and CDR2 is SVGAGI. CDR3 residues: CASSYGQALYGYTF. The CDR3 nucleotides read TGTGCCAGCAGTTACGGACAGGCCCTCTATGGCTACACCTTC.

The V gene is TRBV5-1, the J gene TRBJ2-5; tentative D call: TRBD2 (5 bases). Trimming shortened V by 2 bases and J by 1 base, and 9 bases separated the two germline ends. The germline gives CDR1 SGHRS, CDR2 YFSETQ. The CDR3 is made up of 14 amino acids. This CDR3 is CASSLGLTQETQYF. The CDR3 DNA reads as TGCGCCAGCAGCTTAGGACTGACCCAAGAGACCCAGTACTTC.

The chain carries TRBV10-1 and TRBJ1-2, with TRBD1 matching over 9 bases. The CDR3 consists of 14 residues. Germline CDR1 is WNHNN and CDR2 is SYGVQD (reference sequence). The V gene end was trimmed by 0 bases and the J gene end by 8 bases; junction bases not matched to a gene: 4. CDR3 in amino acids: CASSESQGAGGYTF. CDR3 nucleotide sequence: TGCGCCAGCAGTGAGTCACAGGGGGCCGGCGGCTACACCTTC.

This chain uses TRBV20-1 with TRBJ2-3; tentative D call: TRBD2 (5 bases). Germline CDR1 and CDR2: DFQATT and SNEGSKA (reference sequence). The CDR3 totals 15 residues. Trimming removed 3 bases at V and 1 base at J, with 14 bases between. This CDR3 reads CSASVPAAGTDTQYF. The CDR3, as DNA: TGCAGTGCTAGTGTACCAGCGGCTGGCACAGATACGCAGTATTTT.

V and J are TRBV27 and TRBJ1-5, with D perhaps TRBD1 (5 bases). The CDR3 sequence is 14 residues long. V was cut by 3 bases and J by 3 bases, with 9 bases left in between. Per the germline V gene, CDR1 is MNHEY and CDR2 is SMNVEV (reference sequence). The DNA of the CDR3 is TGTGCCAGCAGTTTTGCGGGGACCAATCAGCCCCAGCATTTT. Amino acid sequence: CASSFAGTNQPQHF.

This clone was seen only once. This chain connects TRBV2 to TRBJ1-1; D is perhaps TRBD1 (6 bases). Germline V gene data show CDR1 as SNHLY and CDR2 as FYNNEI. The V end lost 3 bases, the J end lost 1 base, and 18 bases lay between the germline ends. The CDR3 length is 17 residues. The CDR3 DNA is TGTGCCAGCAGTGATAACCCCACCGGGACAAAGAACACTGAAGCTTTCTTT. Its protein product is CASSDNPTGTKNTEAFF.

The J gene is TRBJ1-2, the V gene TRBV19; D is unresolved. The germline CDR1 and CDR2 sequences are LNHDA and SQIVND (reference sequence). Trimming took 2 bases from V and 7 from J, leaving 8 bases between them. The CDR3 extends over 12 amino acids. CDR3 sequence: CASSILNRGYTF. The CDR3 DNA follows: TGTGCCAGTAGTATATTAAATCGTGGCTACACCTTC.

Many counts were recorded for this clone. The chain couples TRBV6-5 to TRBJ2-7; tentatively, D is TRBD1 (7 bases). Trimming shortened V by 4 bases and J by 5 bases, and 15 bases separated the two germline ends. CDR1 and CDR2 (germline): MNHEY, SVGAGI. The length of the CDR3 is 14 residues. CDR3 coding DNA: TGTGCCAGCAGTTTAGGCAGGGGGGTCGACGAGCAGTACTTC. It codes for CASSLGRGVDEQYF.

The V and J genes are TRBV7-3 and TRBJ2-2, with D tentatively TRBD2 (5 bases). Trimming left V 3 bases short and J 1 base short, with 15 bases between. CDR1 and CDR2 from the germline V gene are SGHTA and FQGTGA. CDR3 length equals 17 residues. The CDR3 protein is CASSFYGTEVNTGELFF. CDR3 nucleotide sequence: TGTGCCAGCAGCTTTTACGGCACGGAGGTGAACACCGGGGAGCTGTTTTTT.

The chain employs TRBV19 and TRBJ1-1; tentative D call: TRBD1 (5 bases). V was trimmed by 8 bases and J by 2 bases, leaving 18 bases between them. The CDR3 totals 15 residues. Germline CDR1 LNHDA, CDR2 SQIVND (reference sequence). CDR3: CASAFGGGGNTEAFF. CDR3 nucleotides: TGTGCCAGTGCCTTCGGCGGGGGGGGAAACACTGAAGCTTTCTTT.

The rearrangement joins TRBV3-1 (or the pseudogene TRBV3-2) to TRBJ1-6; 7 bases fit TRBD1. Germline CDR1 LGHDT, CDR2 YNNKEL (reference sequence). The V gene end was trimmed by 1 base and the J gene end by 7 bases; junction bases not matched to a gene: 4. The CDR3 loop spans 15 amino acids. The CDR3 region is CASSQGQGSNSPLHF. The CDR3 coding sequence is TGTGCCAGCAGCCAAGGACAGGGATCCAATTCACCCCTCCACTTT.

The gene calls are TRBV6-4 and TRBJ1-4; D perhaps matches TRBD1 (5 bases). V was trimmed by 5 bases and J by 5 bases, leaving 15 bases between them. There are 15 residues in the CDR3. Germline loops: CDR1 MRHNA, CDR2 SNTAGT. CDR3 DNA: TGTGCCAGCAGTTTTGATGGGGGGAGGAATGAAAAACTGTTTTTT. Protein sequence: CASSFDGGRNEKLFF.

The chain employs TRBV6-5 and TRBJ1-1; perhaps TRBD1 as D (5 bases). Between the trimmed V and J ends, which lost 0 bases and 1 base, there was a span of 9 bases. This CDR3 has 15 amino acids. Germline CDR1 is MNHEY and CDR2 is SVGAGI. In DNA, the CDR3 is TGTGCCAGCAGTTACTCTAGCAGGGCGAACACTGAAGCTTTCTTT. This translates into CASSYSSRANTEAFF.

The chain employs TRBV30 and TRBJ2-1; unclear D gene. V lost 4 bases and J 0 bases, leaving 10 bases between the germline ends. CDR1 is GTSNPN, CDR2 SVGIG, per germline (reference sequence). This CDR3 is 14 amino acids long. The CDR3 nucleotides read TGTGCCTGGACCCAAACTCGCTCCTACAATGAGCAGTTCTTC. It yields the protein CAWTQTRSYNEQFF.

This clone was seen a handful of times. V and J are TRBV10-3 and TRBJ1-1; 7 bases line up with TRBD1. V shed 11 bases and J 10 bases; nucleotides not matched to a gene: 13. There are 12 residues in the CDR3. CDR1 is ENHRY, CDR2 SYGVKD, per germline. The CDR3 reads CAGSGTEKVAFF. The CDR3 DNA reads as TGTGCCGGCTCCGGGACAGAGAAGGTAGCTTTCTTT.

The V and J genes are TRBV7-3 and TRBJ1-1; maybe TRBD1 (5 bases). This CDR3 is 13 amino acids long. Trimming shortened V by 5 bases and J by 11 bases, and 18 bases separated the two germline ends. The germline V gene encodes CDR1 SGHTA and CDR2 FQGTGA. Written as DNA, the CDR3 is TGTGCCAGCAGCCCCGAACCCGGCAGGGTGGCTTTCTTT. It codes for CASSPEPGRVAFF.

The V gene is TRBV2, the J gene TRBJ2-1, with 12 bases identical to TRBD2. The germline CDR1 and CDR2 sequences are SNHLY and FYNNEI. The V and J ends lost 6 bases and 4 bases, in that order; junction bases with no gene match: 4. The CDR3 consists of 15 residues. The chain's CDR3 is CASRKLAGGYNEQFF. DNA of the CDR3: TGTGCCAGCAGGAAACTAGCGGGGGGTTACAATGAGCAGTTCTTC.

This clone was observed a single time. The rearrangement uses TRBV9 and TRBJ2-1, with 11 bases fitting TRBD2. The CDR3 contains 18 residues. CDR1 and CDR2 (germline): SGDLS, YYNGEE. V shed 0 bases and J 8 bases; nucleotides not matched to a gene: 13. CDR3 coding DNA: TGTGCCAGCAGCGTAGGGATAACGTCTAGCGGGAGGTGGGATGAGCAGTTCTTC. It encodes CASSVGITSSGRWDEQFF.

CDR3 DNA: TGTGCCAGCAGTTACTCGATCGGGGAATTCCTTCGGGAGCAGTACTTC. Translating it yields CASSYSIGEFLREQYF. The chain combines TRBV6-5 with TRBJ2-7, with D perhaps TRBD2 (5 bases). The germline V gene has CDR1 MNHEY and CDR2 SVGAGI. Trimming took off 0 bases at V and 7 bases at J, with 19 bases between the two ends. There are 16 residues in the CDR3.

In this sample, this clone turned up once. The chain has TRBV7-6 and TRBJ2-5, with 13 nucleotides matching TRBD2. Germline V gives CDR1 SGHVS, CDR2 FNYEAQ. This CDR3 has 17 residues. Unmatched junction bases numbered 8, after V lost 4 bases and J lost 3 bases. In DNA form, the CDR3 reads TGTGCCAGCAGCTCCGGGACTAGCGGGATCTATGAAGAGACCCAGTACTTC. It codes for CASSSGTSGIYEETQYF.